The 20 T cell receptor beta chains listed next were all sequenced from one sample in a study of blood T cells in healthy people across ages. Together with a sample-barcoded 5' primer, a J-beta primer mix was included in a second PCR lasting about 7 to 12 cycles. Using its own MiXCR run on the 5' RACE reads, TCRdb lists one record per CDR3 protein. The sample holds 1.5 million to 2 million distinct CDR3 sequences, 40% to 55% seen once. The specimen sequenced was blood. These TCRs come from a woman aged 35 to 49 in good health.

The rearrangement joins TRBV15 to TRBJ2-3; D perhaps matches TRBD2 (6 bases). This CDR3 contains 15 residues. Trimming cost V 6 bases and J 0 bases, with 13 bases left between them. Germline V gives CDR1 LNHNV, CDR2 YYDKDF (reference sequence). This CDR3 is CATRSRDLSTDTQYF. The CDR3 DNA reads TGTGCCACCAGGAGTCGGGACTTGAGCACAGATACGCAGTATTTT.

V gene TRBV10-3 combines with J gene TRBJ2-1; D unresolved. Germline V gene lookup returns CDR1 ENHRY and CDR2 SYGVKD. Trimming took 2 bases from V and 2 from J, leaving 10 bases between them. The CDR3 is 15 amino acids. The CDR3 here is CAISEGGLAYNEQFF. CDR3 coding DNA: TGTGCCATCAGTGAGGGTGGGCTCGCCTACAATGAGCAGTTCTTC.

The gene calls are TRBV14 and TRBJ2-5; 7 bases match TRBD1. Germline V gene sequence: CDR1 SGHDN, CDR2 FVKESK. The V gene end was trimmed by 0 bases and the J gene end by 5 bases; junction bases not matched to a gene: 12. The CDR3 runs to 17 residues. The CDR3 reads CASSQDGPRGSSETQYF. CDR3 in DNA: TGTGCCAGCAGCCAAGATGGTCCCAGGGGGAGTTCGGAGACCCAGTACTTC.

Only a few counts were recorded for this clonotype. V and J are TRBV2 and TRBJ2-7, with TRBD2 identical over 8 bases. Trimming cost V 4 bases and J 3 bases; bases outside gene matches: 5. Germline V gives CDR1 SNHLY, CDR2 FYNNEI. The CDR3 consists of 14 residues. CDR3 loop: CASSARRGVYEQYF. As DNA, the CDR3 is TGTGCCAGCAGTGCGAGGCGGGGGGTCTACGAGCAGTACTTC. Using reference TRBV2 and TRBJ2-7 for the parts outside the CDR3, the full variable domain is EPEVTQTPSHQVTQMGQEVILRCVPISNHLYFYWYRQILGQKVEFLVSFYNNEISEKSEIFDDQFSVERPDGSNFTLKIRSTKLEDSAMYFCASSARRGVYEQYFGPGTRLTVT.

This clonotype was found a few times. CDR3 nucleotides: TGTGCCACCAGCAGAGCCCCAGGAGGTTTCGGAGAGACCCAGTACTTC. Its protein product is CATSRAPGGFGETQYF. The J gene is TRBJ2-5, the V gene TRBV15; tentative D call: TRBD2 (5 bases). The germline CDR1 and CDR2 sequences are LNHNV and YYDKDF (reference sequence). Between the trimmed V and J ends, which lost 1 base and 4 bases, there was a span of 16 bases. The CDR3 spans 16 residues.

The table lists this clonotype with a count of one. V and J are TRBV2 and TRBJ2-1, with D tentatively TRBD1 (5 bases). This CDR3 comprises 15 residues. Germline CDR1 and CDR2: SNHLY and FYNNEI. The V end was cut by 3 bases, the J end by 5 bases, with 14 bases between. CDR3 residues: CASSDAKAGHNEQFF. The CDR3 nucleotides read TGTGCCAGCAGTGATGCGAAGGCAGGGCACAATGAGCAGTTCTTC. The entire variable domain, with the rest obtained from reference TRBV2 and TRBJ2-1, is as follows: EPEVTQTPSHQVTQMGQEVILRCVPISNHLYFYWYRQILGQKVEFLVSFYNNEISEKSEIFDDQFSVERPDGSNFTLKIRSTKLEDSAMYFCASSDAKAGHNEQFFGPGTRLTVL.

This clonotype was detected only a few times. The J gene is TRBJ2-1, the V gene TRBV9; TRBD1 aligns across 7 bases. The CDR3 is 15 residues long. Germline lookup yields CDR1 SGDLS and CDR2 YYNGEE. V dropped 0 bases and J dropped 10; count of bases not matched to a gene: 10. The CDR3 DNA reads as TGTGCCAGCAGCGTAGGCTCGGACAGGTTTGAGGAGCAGTTCTTC. It yields the protein CASSVGSDRFEEQFF.

This clonotype was counted at least ten times. The chain recombines TRBV29-1 with TRBJ2-1; 7 bases are a match to TRBD2. In germline, CDR1 is SQVTM, CDR2 ANQGSEA. V lost 6 bases, J lost 4 bases, and 6 bases stayed unmatched. CDR3 length: 13 residues. The CDR3 here is CSVRGVGYNEQFF. The CDR3 coding sequence is TGCAGCGTCCGGGGGGTCGGTTACAATGAGCAGTTCTTC.

A note on this clonotype: Sequence at one end of the junction differs from germline and may be a read error. The chain combines TRBV6-1 with TRBJ2-5, with TRBD2 identical over 11 bases. The J call may be mistaken, given a closer DNA end match to TRBJ2-7. Germline values: CDR1 MNHNS, CDR2 SASEGT. The CDR3 sequence is 15 residues long. Here the CDR3 DNA reads TGTGCCAGAAGTGAAGAAATCGGGACTAGCGGCGAGCAGTACTTC. Encoded protein: CARSEEIGTSGEQYF.

The gene calls are TRBV2 and TRBJ1-1; D perhaps matches TRBD1 (5 bases). The V gene's germline CDR1 is SNHLY and CDR2 FYNNEI. Trimming stripped 6 bases from V and 0 bases from J, with 14 bases between. The CDR3 consists of 15 residues. This chain's CDR3 is CASRRDSPMNTEAFF. The CDR3 bases are TGTGCCAGCAGGAGAGACAGCCCCATGAACACTGAAGCTTTCTTT.

This chain links TRBV6-6 with TRBJ2-2; possible D gene TRBD2, 6 bases. Germline V gene data show CDR1 as MNHNY and CDR2 as SVGAGI (reference sequence). V was trimmed by 0 bases and J by 6 bases, leaving 14 bases between them. The CDR3 covers 16 residues. The chain's CDR3 is CASSYSIGGVAGELFF. CDR3 bases: TGTGCCAGCAGTTACTCGATAGGAGGGGTGGCCGGGGAGCTGTTTTTT.

V is TRBV5-1 and J is TRBJ1-4; D not certain. CDR1 and CDR2 from the germline V gene are SGHRS and YFSETQ. The CDR3 is 18 amino acids. Trimming pared 0 bases from V and 0 bases from J, leaving 15 bases between. The CDR3 DNA follows: TGCGCCAGCAGCTTGGGGGAACCCGGCCTCGCAACTAATGAAAAACTGTTTTTT. It translates to CASSLGEPGLATNEKLFF.

This clonotype was seen a handful of times. This chain uses TRBV5-6 with TRBJ2-6; tentatively, D is TRBD1 (5 bases). Germline lookup yields CDR1 SGHDT and CDR2 YYEEEE. This CDR3 has 18 amino acids. Trimming removed 6 bases from V and 7 bases from J, with 26 bases in between. CDR3 DNA sequence: TGTGCCAGCAACATAGACAGAAATATTTTTCTGGGAGCCAACGTCCTGACTTTC. This gives the protein CASNIDRNIFLGANVLTF. The entire variable domain, with the rest obtained from reference TRBV5-6 and TRBJ2-6, is as follows: DAGVTQSPTHLIKTRGQQVTLRCSPKSGHDTVSWYQQALGQGPQFIFQYYEEEERQRGNFPDRFSGHQFPNYSSELNVNALLLGDSALYLCASNIDRNIFLGANVLTFGAGSRLTVL.

V is TRBV14 and J is TRBJ2-1, with 8 bases lining up with TRBD2. Trimming took 3 bases from V and 0 from J; bases not matched to a gene: 10. The CDR3 has 18 residues. Looked up from germline, CDR1 is SGHDN and CDR2 is FVKESK. In DNA form, the CDR3 reads TGTGCCAGCAGCCACCCCTACGGCGGGGGGTACTCCTACAATGAGCAGTTCTTC. Its protein product is CASSHPYGGGYSYNEQFF.

The gene calls are TRBV7-2 and TRBJ2-1, with D tentatively TRBD1 or TRBD2 (5 bases each). V lost 0 bases and J 7 bases, leaving 19 bases between the germline ends. This CDR3 has 17 amino acids. Germline values: CDR1 SGHTA, CDR2 FQGNSA. The CDR3 reads CASSLAPGTGLGNEQFF. The CDR3 DNA sequence: TGTGCCAGCAGCTTAGCCCCTGGGACGGGGCTTGGGAATGAGCAGTTCTTC.

V gene TRBV12-3 or TRBV12-4 combines with J gene TRBJ1-6; tentative D call: TRBD1 (5 bases). V was pared by 5 bases and J by 13 bases, with 18 bases between. This CDR3 contains 14 residues. The DNA of the CDR3 is TGTGCCAGCAGTCTCGCCGGGACCGGGCGGCCCCTCCACTTT. This encodes CASSLAGTGRPLHF.

The chain has TRBV6-2 or TRBV6-3 and TRBJ2-1, with TRBD2 matching 9 bases. V was pared by 7 bases and J by 1 base, with 11 bases of the junction left unmatched. The CDR3 spans 17 residues. Per the germline V gene, CDR1 is MNHEY and CDR2 is SVGEGT. The CDR3 here is CASIFRSGGGSYNEQFF. The CDR3 DNA reads TGTGCCAGCATTTTCCGTAGCGGGGGTGGGTCCTACAATGAGCAGTTCTTC.

This chain connects TRBV24-1 to TRBJ2-1; 9 bases agree with TRBD1. With V trimmed by 0 bases and J by 9 bases, 5 bases remained unmatched. The CDR3 totals 15 residues. Germline lookup yields CDR1 KGHDR and CDR2 SFDVKD. The chain's CDR3 is CATSDLMGQGAEQFF. CDR3 nucleotides: TGTGCCACCAGTGATTTGATGGGACAGGGCGCTGAGCAGTTCTTC.

This chain joins TRBV2 and TRBJ2-5; D is perhaps TRBD2 (5 bases). The CDR3 is 14 amino acids. Germline CDR1 reads SNHLY; CDR2 reads FYNNEI. Trimming took 1 base from V and 4 from J, leaving 10 bases between them. The CDR3 DNA follows: TGTGCCAGCAGTGAAGGGAGGTCGCTAGAGACCCAGTACTTC. This gives the protein CASSEGRSLETQYF.

J is TRBJ2-1 and V is TRBV12-3 or TRBV12-4, with TRBD2 as a possible D gene (5 bases). The J call may not be correct, given that the DNA end is closer to TRBJ2-7. The CDR3 loop spans 15 amino acids. CDR3 protein: CASTLGRAAYNEQYF. CDR3 DNA sequence: TGTGCCAGCACCCTAGGGCGGGCTGCCTACAATGAGCAGTACTTC.